Described below is a single T cell receptor beta chain sequence and its context. This sample is drawn from a study of blood T cell repertoires in COVID-19. Turning to the study itself: Specimens from acute and convalescent COVID-19 originated in the United States, Italy and Spain. The cDNA or gDNA used as material had been derived from T cells, B-cell-depleted T cells, or PBMCs.

In the original workflow: Reference gene primer amplification yielded estimated nucleated cell counts. Profiling relied on immunoSEQ multiplex PCR, and the TCRdb table lists in-frame clones only, not all of them. D and trimming come from the DNA, and the V and J calls and clone size come from that table. The data hold some 250,000 clones, with about 90% observed a single time. J gave up 3 bases and V 5 bases, and 8 bases lay outside the gene matches. CDR1 and CDR2 (germline): MDHEN, SYDVKM. The CDR3 is 15 amino acids. The chain joins TRBV28 to TRBJ2-3, with 7 bases identical to TRBD2. The receptor comes from a man in his 60s who had recovered from COVID-19. Sequenced material: peripheral blood. The CDR3 sequence: CASSTRTSLTDTQYF. DNA for the CDR3: TGTGCCAGCAGTACCCGGACTAGTTTGACAGATACGCAGTATTTT.